Listed here is a single T cell receptor (beta chain). This CDR3 comprises 16 residues. V gave up 0 bases and J gave up 0 bases, with 9 bases separating them. Per germline, CDR1 LGHNT and CDR2 FRNRAP. These data belong to a study of technical replicates of blood from a handful of donors. Using immunoSEQ multiplex PCR, the repertoire was profiled, and TCRdb retains in-frame clones only, with some absent. The sample lists under 75,000 clones, about 91% seen once, with around 4% in the top ten. The material sequenced was PBMCs. This sequence was found in a human donor in good health. Some clones in this sample may be carry-over from other donors' samples. The chain joins TRBV12-5 to TRBJ1-5; D possibly corresponds to TRBD1 (5 bases). The CDR3 coding sequence is TGTGCTAGTGGTTTGGTCGGGGGAGATAGCAATCAGCCCCAGCATTTT. Translation gives CASGLVGGDSNQPQHF.